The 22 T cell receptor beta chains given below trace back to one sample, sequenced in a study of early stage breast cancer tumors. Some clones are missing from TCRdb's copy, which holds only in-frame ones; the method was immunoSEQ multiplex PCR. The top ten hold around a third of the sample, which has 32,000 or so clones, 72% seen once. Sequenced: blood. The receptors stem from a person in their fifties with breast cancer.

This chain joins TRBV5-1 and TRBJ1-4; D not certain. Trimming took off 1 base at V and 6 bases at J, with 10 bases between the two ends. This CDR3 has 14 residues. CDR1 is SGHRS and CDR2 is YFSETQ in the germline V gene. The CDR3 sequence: CASSLTMGHEKLFF. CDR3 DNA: TGCGCCAGCAGCTTGACGATGGGTCATGAAAAACTGTTTTTT.

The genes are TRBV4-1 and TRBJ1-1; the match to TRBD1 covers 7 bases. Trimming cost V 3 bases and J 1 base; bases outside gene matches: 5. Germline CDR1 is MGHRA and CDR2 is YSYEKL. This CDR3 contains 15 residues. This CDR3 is CASSHSHRGNTEAFF. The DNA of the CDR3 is TGCGCCAGCAGCCACAGCCACAGGGGGAACACTGAAGCTTTCTTT.

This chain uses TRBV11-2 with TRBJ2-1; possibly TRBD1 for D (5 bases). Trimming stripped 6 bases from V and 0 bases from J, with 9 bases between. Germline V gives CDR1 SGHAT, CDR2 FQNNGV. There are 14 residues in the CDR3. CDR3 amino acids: CASRDISSYNEQFF. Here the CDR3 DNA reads TGTGCCAGCAGGGACATTAGCTCCTACAATGAGCAGTTCTTC.

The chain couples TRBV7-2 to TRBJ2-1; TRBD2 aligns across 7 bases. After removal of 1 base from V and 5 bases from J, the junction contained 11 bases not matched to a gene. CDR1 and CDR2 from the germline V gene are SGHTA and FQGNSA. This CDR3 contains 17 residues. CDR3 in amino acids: CASSLGSGGAGHNEQFF. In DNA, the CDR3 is TGTGCCAGCAGCTTAGGGTCGGGGGGAGCAGGCCACAATGAGCAGTTCTTC.

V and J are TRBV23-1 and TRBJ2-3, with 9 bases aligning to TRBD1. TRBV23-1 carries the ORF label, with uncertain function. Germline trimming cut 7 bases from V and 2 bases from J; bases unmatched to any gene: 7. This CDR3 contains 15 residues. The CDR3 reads CASNLGTGFTDTQYF. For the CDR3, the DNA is TGCGCCAGCAACCTCGGGACAGGGTTCACAGATACGCAGTATTTT.

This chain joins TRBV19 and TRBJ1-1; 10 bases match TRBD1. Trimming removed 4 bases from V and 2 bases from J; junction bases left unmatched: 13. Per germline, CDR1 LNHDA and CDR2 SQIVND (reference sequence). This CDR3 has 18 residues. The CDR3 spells CASSTQTLRDRGNTEAFF. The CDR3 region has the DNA TGTGCCAGTAGTACTCAAACACTAAGGGACAGGGGAAACACTGAAGCTTTCTTT.

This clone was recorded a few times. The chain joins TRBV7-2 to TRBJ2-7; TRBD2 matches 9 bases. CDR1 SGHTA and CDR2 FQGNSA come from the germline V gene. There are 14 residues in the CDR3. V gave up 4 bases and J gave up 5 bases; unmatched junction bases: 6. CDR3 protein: CASSSGTSSHEQYF. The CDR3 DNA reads TGTGCCAGCAGCTCCGGGACTAGCAGCCACGAGCAGTACTTC.

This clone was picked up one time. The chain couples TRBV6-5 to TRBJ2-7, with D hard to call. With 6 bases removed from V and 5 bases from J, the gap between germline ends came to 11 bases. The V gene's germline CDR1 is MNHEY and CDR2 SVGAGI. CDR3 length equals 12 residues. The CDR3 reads CASRIDKDEQYF. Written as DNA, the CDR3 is TGTGCCAGCAGAATCGACAAAGACGAGCAGTACTTC.

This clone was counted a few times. In nucleotides, the CDR3 is TGTGCCAGCAGCAAAGGACTAGCGGGAGCAGAGGAGCAGTTCTTC. This translates into CASSKGLAGAEEQFF. This chain uses TRBV21-1 with TRBJ2-1; the table's TRBD2 call for D was not verified on the DNA. TRBV21-1 is termed a pseudogene. The CDR3 sequence is 15 residues long.

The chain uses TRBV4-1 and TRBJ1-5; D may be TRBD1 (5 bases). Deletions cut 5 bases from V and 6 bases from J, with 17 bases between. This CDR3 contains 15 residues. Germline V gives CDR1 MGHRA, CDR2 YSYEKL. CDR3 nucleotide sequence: TGCGCCAGCAGCGGCGAGGGAGGGGTGGGTCAGCCCCAGCATTTT. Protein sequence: CASSGEGGVGQPQHF.

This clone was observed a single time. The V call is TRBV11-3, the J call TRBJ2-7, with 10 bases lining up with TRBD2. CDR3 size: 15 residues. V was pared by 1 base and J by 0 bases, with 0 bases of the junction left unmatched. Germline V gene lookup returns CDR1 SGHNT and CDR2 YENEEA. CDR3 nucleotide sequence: TGTGCCAGCAGCTTAGCTAGCGGGAGCTCCTACGAGCAGTACTTC. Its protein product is CASSLASGSSYEQYF.

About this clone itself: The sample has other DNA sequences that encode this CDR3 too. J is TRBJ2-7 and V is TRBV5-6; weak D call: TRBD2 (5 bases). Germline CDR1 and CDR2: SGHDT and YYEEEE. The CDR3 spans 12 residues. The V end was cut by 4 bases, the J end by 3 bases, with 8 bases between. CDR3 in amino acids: CASSLSGYEQYF. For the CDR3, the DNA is TGTGCCAGCAGCCTGAGCGGCTACGAGCAGTACTTC.

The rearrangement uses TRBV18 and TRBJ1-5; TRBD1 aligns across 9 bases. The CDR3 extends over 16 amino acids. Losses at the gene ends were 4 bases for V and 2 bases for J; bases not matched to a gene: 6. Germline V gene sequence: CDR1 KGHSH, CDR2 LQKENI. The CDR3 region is CASSLTGQGGNQPQHF. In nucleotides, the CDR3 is TGTGCCAGCTCACTCACGGGACAGGGAGGCAATCAGCCCCAGCATTTT.

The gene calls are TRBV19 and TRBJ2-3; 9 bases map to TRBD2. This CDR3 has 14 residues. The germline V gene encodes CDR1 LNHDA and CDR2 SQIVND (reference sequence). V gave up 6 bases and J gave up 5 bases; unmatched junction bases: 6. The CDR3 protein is CASRDLAGRDTQYF. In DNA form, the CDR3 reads TGTGCCAGTAGAGACCTAGCGGGAAGAGATACGCAGTATTTT.

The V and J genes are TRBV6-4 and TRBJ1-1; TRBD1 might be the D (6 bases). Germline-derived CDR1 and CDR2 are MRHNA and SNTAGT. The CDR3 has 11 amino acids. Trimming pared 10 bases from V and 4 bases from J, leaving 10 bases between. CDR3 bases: TGTGCCACCTCACAGGGCACTGAAGCTTTCTTT. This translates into CATSQGTEAFF.

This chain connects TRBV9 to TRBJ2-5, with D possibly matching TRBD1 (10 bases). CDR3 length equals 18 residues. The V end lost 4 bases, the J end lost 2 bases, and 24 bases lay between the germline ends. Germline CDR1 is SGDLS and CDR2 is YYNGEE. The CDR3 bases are TGTGCCAGCAGCCCCAGGACAGGGGGAAGCGGGAGGCAAGAGACCCAGTACTTC. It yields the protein CASSPRTGGSGRQETQYF.

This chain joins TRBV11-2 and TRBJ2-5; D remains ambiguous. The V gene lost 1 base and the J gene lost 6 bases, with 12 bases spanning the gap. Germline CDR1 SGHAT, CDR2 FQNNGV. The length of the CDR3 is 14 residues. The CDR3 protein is CASSLVGQAKTQYF. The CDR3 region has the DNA TGTGCCAGCAGCTTAGTAGGCCAGGCAAAGACCCAGTACTTC.

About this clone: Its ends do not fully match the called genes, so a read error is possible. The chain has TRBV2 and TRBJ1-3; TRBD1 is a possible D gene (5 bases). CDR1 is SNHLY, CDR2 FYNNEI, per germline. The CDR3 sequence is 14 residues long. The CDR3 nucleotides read TGTGCCGGCAGTGGAGGGGCGCGTGGAAACACCATATATTTT. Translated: CAGSGGARGNTIYF.

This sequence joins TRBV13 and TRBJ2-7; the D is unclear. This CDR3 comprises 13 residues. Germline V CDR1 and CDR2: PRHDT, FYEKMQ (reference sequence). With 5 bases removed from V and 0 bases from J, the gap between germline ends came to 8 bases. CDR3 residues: CASSGRLSYEQYF. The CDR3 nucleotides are TGTGCCAGCAGCGGCAGGCTCTCCTACGAGCAGTACTTC.

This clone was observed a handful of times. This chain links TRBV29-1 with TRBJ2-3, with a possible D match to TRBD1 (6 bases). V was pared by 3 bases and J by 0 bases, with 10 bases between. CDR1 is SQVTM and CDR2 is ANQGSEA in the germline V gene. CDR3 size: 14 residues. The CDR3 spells CSVDGTQSTDTQYF. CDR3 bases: TGCAGCGTTGACGGGACACAGAGCACAGATACGCAGTATTTT.

CDR3 protein: CASSLLGRGGYTF. CDR3 coding DNA: TGCGCCAGCAGCTTGTTAGGGCGGGGTGGCTACACCTTC. The gene calls are TRBV5-1 and TRBJ1-2; D not certain. From germline, CDR1 is SGHRS and CDR2 YFSETQ. This CDR3 contains 13 residues. Trimming stripped 1 base from V and 7 bases from J, with 11 bases between.

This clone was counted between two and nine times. This chain's CDR3 is CATSTGRDQPQHF. CDR3 bases: TGTGCCACCAGCACTGGAAGGGATCAGCCCCAGCATTTT. The chain employs TRBV15 and TRBJ1-5, with D unresolved. CDR1 LNHNV and CDR2 YYDKDF come from the germline V gene (reference sequence). The length of the CDR3 is 13 residues. Between the trimmed V and J ends, which lost 4 bases and 5 bases, there was a span of 9 bases.